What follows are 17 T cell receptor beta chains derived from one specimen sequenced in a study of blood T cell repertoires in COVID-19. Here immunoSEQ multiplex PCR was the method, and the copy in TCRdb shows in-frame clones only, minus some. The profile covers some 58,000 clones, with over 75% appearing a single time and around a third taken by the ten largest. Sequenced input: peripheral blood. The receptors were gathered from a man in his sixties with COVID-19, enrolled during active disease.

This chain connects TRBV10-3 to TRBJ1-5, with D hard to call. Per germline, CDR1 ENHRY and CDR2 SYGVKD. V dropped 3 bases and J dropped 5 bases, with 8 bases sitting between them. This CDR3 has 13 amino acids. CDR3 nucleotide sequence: TGTGCCATCAGTGACCGGTTCGATCAGCCCCAGCATTTT. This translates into CAISDRFDQPQHF.

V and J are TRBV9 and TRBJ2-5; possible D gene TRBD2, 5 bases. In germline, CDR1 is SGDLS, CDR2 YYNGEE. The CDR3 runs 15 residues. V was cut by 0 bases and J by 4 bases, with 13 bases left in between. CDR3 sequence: CASSVGGGYRETQYF. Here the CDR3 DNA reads TGTGCCAGCAGCGTAGGAGGAGGCTACCGAGAGACCCAGTACTTC.

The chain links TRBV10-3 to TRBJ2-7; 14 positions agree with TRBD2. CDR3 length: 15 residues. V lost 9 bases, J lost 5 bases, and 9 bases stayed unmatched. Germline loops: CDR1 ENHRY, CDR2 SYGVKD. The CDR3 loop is CAMAGTSGRYNEQYF. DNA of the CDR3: TGTGCCATGGCCGGGACTAGCGGGAGATATAACGAGCAGTACTTC.

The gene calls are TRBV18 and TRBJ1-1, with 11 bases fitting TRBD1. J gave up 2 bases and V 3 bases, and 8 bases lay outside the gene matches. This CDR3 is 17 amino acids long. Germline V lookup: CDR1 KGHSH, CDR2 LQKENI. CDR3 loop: CASSPIHGQGANTEAFF. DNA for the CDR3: TGTGCCAGCTCACCGATCCATGGACAGGGGGCTAACACTGAAGCTTTCTTT.

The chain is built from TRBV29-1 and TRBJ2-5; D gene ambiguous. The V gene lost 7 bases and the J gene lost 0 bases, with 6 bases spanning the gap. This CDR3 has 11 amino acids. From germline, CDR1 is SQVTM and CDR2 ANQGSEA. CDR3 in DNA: TGCAGCGCAGCTTACCAAGAGACCCAGTACTTC. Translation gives CSAAYQETQYF.

The CDR3 spells CASSIGNRELFF. CDR3 nucleotide sequence: TGTGCCAGCAGCATCGGGAACCGGGAGCTGTTTTTT. This chain uses TRBV5-4 with TRBJ2-2, with D possibly matching TRBD2 (5 bases). The germline CDR1 and CDR2 sequences are SGHNT and YYREEE (reference sequence). Trimming left V 4 bases short and J 9 bases short, with 10 bases between. The CDR3 has 12 residues.

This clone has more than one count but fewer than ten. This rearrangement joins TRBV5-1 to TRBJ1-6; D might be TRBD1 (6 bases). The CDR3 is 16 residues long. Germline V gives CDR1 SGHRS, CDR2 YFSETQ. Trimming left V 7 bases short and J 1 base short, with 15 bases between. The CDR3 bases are TGCGCCAGCCGCGAGGGGGGAGGGTCCTATAATTCACCCCTCCACTTT. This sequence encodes CASREGGGSYNSPLHF. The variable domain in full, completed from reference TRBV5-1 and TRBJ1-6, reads KAGVTQTPRYLIKTRGQQVTLSCSPISGHRSVSWYQQTPGQGLQFLFEYFSETQRNKGNFPGRFSGRQFSNSRSEMNVSTLELGDSALYLCASREGGGSYNSPLHFGNGTRLTVT.

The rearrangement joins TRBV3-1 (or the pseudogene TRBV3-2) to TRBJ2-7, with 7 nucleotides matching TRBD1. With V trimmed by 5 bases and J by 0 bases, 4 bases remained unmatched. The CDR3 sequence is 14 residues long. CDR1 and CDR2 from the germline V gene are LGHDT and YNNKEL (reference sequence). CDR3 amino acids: CASSDRVISYEQYF. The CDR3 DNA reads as TGTGCCAGCAGCGACAGGGTTATCTCCTACGAGCAGTACTTC.

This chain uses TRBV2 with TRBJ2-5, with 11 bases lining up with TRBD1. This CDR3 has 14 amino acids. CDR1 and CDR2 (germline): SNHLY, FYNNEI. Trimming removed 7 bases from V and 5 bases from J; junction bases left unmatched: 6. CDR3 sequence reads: CASNPDRGHETQYF. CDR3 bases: TGTGCCAGCAATCCGGACAGGGGGCACGAGACCCAGTACTTC.

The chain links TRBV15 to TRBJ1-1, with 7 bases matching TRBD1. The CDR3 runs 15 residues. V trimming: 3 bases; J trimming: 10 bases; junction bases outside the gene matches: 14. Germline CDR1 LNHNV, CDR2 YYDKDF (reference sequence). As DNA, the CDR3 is TGTGCCACCAGCAGGGAGCCGGGACAGCGATCCTCAGCTTTCTTT. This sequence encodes CATSREPGQRSSAFF.

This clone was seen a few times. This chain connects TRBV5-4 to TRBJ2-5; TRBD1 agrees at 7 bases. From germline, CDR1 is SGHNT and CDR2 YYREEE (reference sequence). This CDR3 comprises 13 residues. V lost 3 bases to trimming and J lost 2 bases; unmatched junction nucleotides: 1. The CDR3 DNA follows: TGTGCCAGCAGCTCGGGACAGCAAGAGACCCAGTACTTC. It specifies CASSSGQQETQYF.

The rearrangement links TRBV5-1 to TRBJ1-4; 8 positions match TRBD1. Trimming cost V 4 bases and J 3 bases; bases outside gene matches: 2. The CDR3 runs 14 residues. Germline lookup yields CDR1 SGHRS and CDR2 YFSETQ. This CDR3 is CASSPQGANEKLFF. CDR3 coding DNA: TGCGCCAGCAGCCCACAGGGGGCTAATGAAAAACTGTTTTTT. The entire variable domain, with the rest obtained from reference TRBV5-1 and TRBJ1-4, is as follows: KAGVTQTPRYLIKTRGQQVTLSCSPISGHRSVSWYQQTPGQGLQFLFEYFSETQRNKGNFPGRFSGRQFSNSRSEMNVSTLELGDSALYLCASSPQGANEKLFFGSGTQLSVL.

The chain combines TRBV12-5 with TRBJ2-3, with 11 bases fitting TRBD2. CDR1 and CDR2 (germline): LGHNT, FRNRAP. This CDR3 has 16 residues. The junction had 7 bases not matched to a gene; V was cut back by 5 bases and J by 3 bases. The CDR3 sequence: CASGPAASGRTDTQYF. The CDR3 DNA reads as TGTGCTAGTGGTCCGGCAGCTAGCGGGAGGACAGATACGCAGTATTTT. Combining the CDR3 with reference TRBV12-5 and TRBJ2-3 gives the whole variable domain DARVTQTPRHKVTEMGQEVTMRCQPILGHNTVFWYRQTMMQGLELLAYFRNRAPLDDSGMPKDRFSAEMPDATLATLKIQPSEPRDSAVYFCASGPAASGRTDTQYFGPGTRLTVL.

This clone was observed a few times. The CDR3 loop reads CASPGQGPYEQYF. Written as DNA, the CDR3 is TGCGCCAGCCCGGGACAGGGACCCTACGAGCAGTACTTC. The chain joins TRBV10-1 to TRBJ2-7, with 9 bases that match TRBD1. The CDR3 has 13 residues. V was pared by 8 bases and J by 2 bases, with 4 bases of the junction left unmatched. CDR1 and CDR2 from the germline V gene are WNHNN and SYGVQD (reference sequence).

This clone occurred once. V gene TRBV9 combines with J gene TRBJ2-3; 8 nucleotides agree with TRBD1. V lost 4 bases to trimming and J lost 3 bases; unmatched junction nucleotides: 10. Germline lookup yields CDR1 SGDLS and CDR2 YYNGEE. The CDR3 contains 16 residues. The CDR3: CASSPGQGIKTDTQYF. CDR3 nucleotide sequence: TGTGCCAGCAGCCCAGGACAGGGAATAAAGACAGATACGCAGTATTTT.

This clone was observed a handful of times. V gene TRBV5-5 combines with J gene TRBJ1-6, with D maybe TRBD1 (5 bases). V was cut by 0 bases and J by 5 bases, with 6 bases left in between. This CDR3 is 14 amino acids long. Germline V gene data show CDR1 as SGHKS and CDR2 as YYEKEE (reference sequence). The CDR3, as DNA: TGTGCCAGCAGCTTGGAAGGGGATAATTCACCCCTCCACTTT. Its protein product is CASSLEGDNSPLHF.

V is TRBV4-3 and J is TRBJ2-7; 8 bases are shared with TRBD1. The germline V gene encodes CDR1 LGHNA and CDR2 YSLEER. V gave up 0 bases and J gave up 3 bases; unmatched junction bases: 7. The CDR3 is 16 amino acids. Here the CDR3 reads CASSQERAGGSYEQYF. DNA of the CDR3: TGCGCCAGCAGCCAAGAGAGGGCAGGGGGCAGCTACGAGCAGTACTTC.